This T cell receptor (beta chain) was identified during a study of Graves' ophthalmopathy and Graves' hyperthyroidism. This clonotype has only a few counts. Its antigen is undetermined. Uncontrolled infections, pregnancy, lactation or other autoimmune diseases led to patient exclusion. PBMCs came from 7.5 to 10 ml of fresh peripheral blood. Researchers took RNA transcripts and amplified TCR beta CDR3 regions from them. An initial RT-PCR round employing HTBI primers preceded a second-round multiplex PCR. TCRdb redid the calling of the multiplex PCR reads with MiXCR, one entry per CDR3 protein. The repertoire holds around 340,000 distinct CDR3 sequences, with under 20% as singletons. The study's findings and limits: Most thyroid-expanded clonotypes exceeding 0.001 frequency were also found in blood. Using 13 signatures, a model distinguished ophthalmopathy from stable hyperthyroidism, reaching 85% to 90% sensitivity and 81.08% specificity.

This TCR was sampled from an adult man with Graves' ophthalmopathy. Sequencing was done on a sample of peripheral blood.

CDR3 region: CASSPSYLGRNEAFF. The CDR3 DNA reads as TGCGCCAGCAGCCCCTCTTACTTGGGGCGTAATGAAGCTTTCTTT. The V call is TRBV4-1, the J call TRBJ1-1; D may be TRBD1 (5 bases). There are 15 residues in the CDR3. Germline V gene lookup returns CDR1 MGHRA and CDR2 YSYEKL. Trimming removed 4 bases from V and 7 bases from J, with 19 bases in between.